This record looks at one T cell receptor beta chain sequence and its context. Methods used by the authors: Estimation of nucleated cell counts was performed using reference gene primer amplification. Profiling relied on immunoSEQ multiplex PCR, and the TCRdb table lists in-frame clones only, not all of them. The V and J calls and clone size are taken from that table; D and trimming were inferred from the DNA. The sample includes roughly 81,000 clones, 83% seen only once; the top ten take 39%. This sample is drawn from a study of blood T cell repertoires in COVID-19. About the research overall: Some COVID-19 samples were acute and others convalescent; all came from the United States, Italy and Spain. In each case, the material was cDNA or gDNA derived from T cells, B-cell-depleted T cells, or PBMCs.

The CDR3 loop spans 13 amino acids. The germline V gene has CDR1 SGHTA and CDR2 FQGNSA. V was clipped by 5 bases and J by 7 bases, with 15 bases between them. V gene TRBV7-2 combines with J gene TRBJ2-7; a possible D gene is TRBD1 (6 bases). The receptor's source is an older man with active or convalescent COVID-19. The source material was peripheral blood. As DNA, the CDR3 is TGTGCCAGCAGCCCAATTTACAGGGTTGAGCAGTACTTC. This gives the protein CASSPIYRVEQYF.